The present entry profiles one T cell receptor (beta chain) with its context. Its target antigen remains unknown. Base qualities are not recorded, but no much larger clone differs from it by a single base. Each collaborating institution followed its own protocols to collect whole blood in K2EDTA tubes. For TCRbeta analysis, collaborators shipped samples as frozen whole blood, isolated PBMCs, or DNA extracted from either of those sample types. Between the V and J ends, shortened by 5 bases and 12 bases respectively, the junction contains 32 bases. The cysteine opens and the phenylalanine closes a CDR3 of 18 amino acids. CDR3 DNA is the only sequence kept; it has 54 bases, read in frame from the first base. These data belong to a study of blood T cell repertoires in COVID-19 (dated by TCRdb to about 2020). For context, the study as a whole: The collaborator samples originated in the United States, Italy and Spain and spanned the acute and convalescent phases of COVID-19. The material from the prospective study consisted of cDNA or gDNA derived from T cells, B-cell-depleted T cells, or PBMCs. Deeply sampled blood TCRbeta repertoires from subjects exposed to, actively infected with, or recovered from COVID-19 were included in the dataset. The repertoires were released in a freely available public database meant as a resource for research on the immune response to SARS-CoV-2. Samples came from the ongoing ImmuneRACE study (first 160 participants) plus 1,254 subjects from 6 global collaborators. Nearly every sample came with metadata listing a de-identified subject ID, COVID-19 status, age in years and sex. HLA class I and class II types, where available, came from metadata supplied by the sample provider rather than from assay-based typing. Paper-wide results and their limitations: Clinical and demographic metadata were provided uncurated, with the amount varying by source and participant.

TCRbeta CDR3 regions were amplified from genomic DNA using the immunoSEQ Assay, a bias-controlled multiplex PCR. Per the authors' processing: Nucleated cell counts per sample were estimated from amplification of reference gene primers within the assay. To quantify the absolute abundance of each unique TCRbeta CDR3 rearrangement, sequence reads were collapsed and filtered. For each sample, productive Simpson clonality was calculated as the square root of Simpson's diversity index across productive rearrangements. What TCRdb holds here is the immuneACCESS table cut down to in-frame rearrangements. Part of the clones is not present; checked against another copy, under half of the missing clones reflect an unresolved V gene, and the others are unexplained. For V, J and clone size, that table is used; D and trimming come from the DNA. The sample table shows under 95,000 clones, and 86% are seen once. The ten biggest clones cover around a sixth of the sample.

What was sequenced was peripheral blood. The chain is assembled from TRBV23-1 and TRBJ2-1; the D segment could be TRBD2, given 6 matching bases. TRBV23-1 is labeled an ORF, and its function is uncertain. The sequence was obtained from a man older than 75 in a cohort sampled during active COVID-19. The DNA sequence is as follows: TGCGCCAGCAGTAGGGACTCCCTCCAAATGGTTCCCATCGGGGCGCAGTTCTTC. This is translated as CASSRDSLQMVPIGAQFF.